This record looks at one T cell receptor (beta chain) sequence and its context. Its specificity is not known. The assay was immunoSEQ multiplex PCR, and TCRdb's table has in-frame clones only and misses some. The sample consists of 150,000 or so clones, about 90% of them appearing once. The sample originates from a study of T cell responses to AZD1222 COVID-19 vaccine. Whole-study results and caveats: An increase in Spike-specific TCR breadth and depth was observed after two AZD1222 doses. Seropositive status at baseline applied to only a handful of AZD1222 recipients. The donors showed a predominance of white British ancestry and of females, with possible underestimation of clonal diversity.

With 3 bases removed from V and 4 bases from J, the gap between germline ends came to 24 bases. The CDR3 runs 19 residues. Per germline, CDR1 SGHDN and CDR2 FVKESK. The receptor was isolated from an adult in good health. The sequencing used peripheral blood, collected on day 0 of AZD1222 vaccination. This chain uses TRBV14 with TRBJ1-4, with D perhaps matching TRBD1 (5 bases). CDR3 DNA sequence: TGTGCCAGCAGCCACCCGGGACCCTGGGCGTCACAAGGTAATGAAAAACTGTTTTTT. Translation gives CASSHPGPWASQGNEKLFF.